These 3 T cell receptor beta chains share one sample of origin, sequenced in a study of blood T cell repertoires in COVID-19 (dated by TCRdb to the early 2020s). The library was prepared using the immunoSEQ multiplex PCR assay. TCRdb mirrors the immuneACCESS table, restricted to in-frame sequences. Some clones are absent from its copies; in checked studies, under half trace to an unresolved V gene, and the reason for the others is unknown. Present in this sample are around 250,000 clones, 90% to 95% of which were seen just once. The ten largest clones add up to 1.2% of the sample. Sequencing was performed on PBMCs or T cells enriched from blood (not recorded which). The receptors originated from a human donor in a cohort exposed to, infected with or recovered from COVID-19 (not recorded which). The donor label of this sample is uncertain.

This clone has a handful of counts. As DNA, the CDR3 is TGTGCCAGCAGTTTCAGGGACAGGGGACACGGCTACACCTTC. Translated, it gives CASSFRDRGHGYTF. The genes are TRBV27 and TRBJ1-2; 10 positions agree with TRBD1. V was clipped by 3 bases and J by 8 bases; unmatched bases: 6. CDR1 is MNHEY, CDR2 SMNVEV, per germline (reference sequence). The CDR3 is made up of 14 amino acids.

The CDR3 bases are TGTGCCAGTAGTATGCCCACTATCGAGGCAGTGAACACTGAAGCTTTCTTT. Protein sequence: CASSMPTIEAVNTEAFF. V and J are TRBV19 and TRBJ1-1; D is unclear. V shed 3 bases and J shed 0 bases, with 17 bases lying between them. Germline V gives CDR1 LNHDA, CDR2 SQIVND (reference sequence). The CDR3 is 17 amino acids.

V is TRBV11-2 and J is TRBJ2-7, with 7 nucleotides matching TRBD2. Germline lookup yields CDR1 SGHAT and CDR2 FQNNGV. The CDR3 is 15 residues long. Unmatched junction bases numbered 2, after V lost 0 bases and J lost 0 bases. In nucleotides, the CDR3 is TGTGCCAGCAGCTTAGACAGGACTAGCTCCTACGAGCAGTACTTC. Its translation is CASSLDRTSSYEQYF.